This is a list of T cell receptor beta chains from one sample in a study of CD8+CD57+ T cells in acquired aplastic anemia. TCRdb passed the reads through MiXCR, listing each CDR3 protein once. The table records 150,000 or so distinct CDR3 sequences, about 50% of them present only once. Sequenced input: sorted CD4+, CD8+, or CD8+CD57+ T cells (not recorded which) from PBMCs. The origin of the receptors is a human donor with aplastic anemia. Both conserved end residues are part of each CDR3. D genes are given only for firm matches. Clone size is not always given. Where it is, it says once, few, many or a class for expanded clones.

clone size	J gene	D gene	V gene	CDR3 protein	CDR3 DNA
.	TRBJ2-7	TRBD2	TRBV15	CATSRVAGGYLSYEQYF	TGTGCCACCAGCAGAGTAGCGGGAGGATACCTCTCCTACGAGCAGTACTTC
few	TRBJ2-6	.	TRBV30	CAWSVTPGFGANVLTF	TGTGCCTGGAGTGTAACGCCCGGGTTTGGGGCCAACGTCCTGACTTTC
.	TRBJ2-7	TRBD2	TRBV29-1	CSVEGLTSGPFYEQYF	TGCAGCGTTGAAGGCCTGACTAGCGGGCCTTTCTACGAGCAGTACTTC
.	TRBJ1-6	.	TRBV4-1	CASSLERDSPLHF	TGCGCCAGCAGCTTAGAGCGCGATTCACCCCTCCACTTT
.	TRBJ1-1	.	TRBV20-1	CSTDGNTEAFF	TGCAGCACTGACGGTAACACTGAAGCTTTCTTT
many	TRBJ2-5	.	TRBV2	CASSDSLAQETQYF	TGTGCCAGCAGTGATAGTCTAGCGCAAGAGACCCAGTACTTC
many	TRBJ2-1	TRBD2	TRBV6-1	CASSQTSGTNNEQFF	TGTGCCAGCAGCCAGACTAGCGGAACGAACAATGAGCAGTTCTTC
.	TRBJ2-7	TRBD1	TRBV20-1	CSATGQSEQYF	TGCAGTGCGACGGGACAGAGCGAGCAGTACTTC
many	TRBJ2-7	.	TRBV13	CASSRDWPSYEQYF	TGTGCCAGCAGCAGAGACTGGCCGTCCTACGAGCAGTACTTC
few	TRBJ1-6	.	TRBV29-1	CSARDTNSPLHF	TGCAGCGCCCGGGACACCAATTCACCCCTCCACTTT
once	TRBJ2-5	TRBD1	TRBV10-3	CAFSERRTGTQGTQYF	TGTGCCTTCAGTGAGAGGAGGACAGGGACCCAAGGGACCCAGTACTTC
few	TRBJ2-7	.	TRBV2	CASRNNYEQYF	TGTGCCAGCAGGAACAACTACGAGCAGTACTTC
few	TRBJ2-4	.	TRBV9	CASSPDLPKNIQYF	TGTGCCAGCAGCCCGGACCTACCCAAAAACATTCAGTACTTC
.	TRBJ2-7	.	TRBV24-1	CATSDLNYEQYF	TGTGCCACCAGTGATTTAAATTACGAGCAGTACTTC
few	TRBJ1-1	.	TRBV27	CASSVGRETEAFF	TGTGCCAGCTCAGTGGGAAGGGAAACTGAAGCTTTCTTT
many	TRBJ1-2	.	TRBV12-3/TRBV12-4	CASSLSSGGANYGYTF	TGTGCCAGCAGTTTAAGTAGTGGGGGAGCAAACTATGGCTACACCTTC
many	TRBJ1-1	.	TRBV2	CASSEGPEAFF	TGTGCCAGCAGTGAAGGACCTGAAGCTTTCTTT
.	TRBJ2-5	TRBD2	TRBV20-1	CSANAPGGLASETQYF	TGCAGTGCAAACGCTCCCGGGGGACTAGCATCCGAGACCCAGTACTTC
.	TRBJ1-1	TRBD1	TRBV10-3	CATGQGATTTEAFF	TGTGCCACCGGACAGGGGGCGACGACCACTGAAGCTTTCTTT
.	TRBJ2-7	.	TRBV5-4	CASSLGRGAYYEQYF	TGTGCCAGCAGCTTGGGACGGGGAGCGTACTACGAGCAGTACTTC
once	TRBJ2-3	.	TRBV25-1	CASSLYGGADTQYF	TGTGCCAGCAGCCTCTACGGGGGCGCAGATACGCAGTATTTT
.	TRBJ1-6	TRBD1	TRBV7-9	CASSRGQGSDSPLHF	TGTGCCAGCAGCCGGGGACAGGGGTCCGATTCACCCCTCCACTTT
.	TRBJ2-7	.	TRBV24-1	CATRTHRDTTYEQYF	TGTGCCACTAGGACACACCGGGACACCACCTACGAGCAGTACTTC